This is a list of T cell receptor beta chains from one sample in a study of blood T cells in healthy people across ages. TCRdb re-analysed the 5' RACE reads in MiXCR, keeping a single row per CDR3 protein. Seen here are 1.5 million to 2 million distinct CDR3 sequences, 28% observed once, and the top ten hold 7% to 9%. Input material: blood. Receptor source: a woman in her twenties or thirties in good health. Each CDR3 is given without its conserved first and last residue.

J: TRBJ2-1; V: TRBV15; CDR3: ATSSRTGVYNEQF
J: TRBJ2-5; V: TRBV2; CDR3: ASSERAGDNEQY
J: TRBJ1-4; V: TRBV12-3/TRBV12-4; CDR3: ASSFGLGRPQKGEKLF
J: TRBJ2-7; V: TRBV3-1; CDR3: ASSQGGDEQY
J: TRBJ1-5; V: TRBV28; CDR3: ASSFARYSNQPQH
J: TRBJ2-4; V: TRBV20-1; CDR3: SAVPTDNYGQY
J: TRBJ2-7; V: TRBV5-1; CDR3: ASSLESGSSYEQY
J: TRBJ2-7; V: TRBV2; CDR3: ASSDRANSYEQY
J: TRBJ2-4; V: TRBV28; CDR3: ASSRPPTSIQY
J: TRBJ2-1; V: TRBV7-8; CDR3: ASSPFGVPYNEQF
J: TRBJ2-7; V: TRBV4-3; CDR3: ASRQEDRTAYEQY
J: TRBJ1-4; V: TRBV20-1; CDR3: SARSTGQGEANEKLF
J: TRBJ1-1; V: TRBV7-6; CDR3: ASSSREPYYRGTGSSLNTEAF
J: TRBJ2-1; V: TRBV7-9; CDR3: ASSSDPGAGKLTYNEQF
J: TRBJ2-1; V: TRBV20-1; CDR3: SAIHIGTSGYNEQF
J: TRBJ2-7; V: TRBV18; CDR3: ASSPTRSLGYEQY
J: TRBJ1-5; V: TRBV3-1; CDR3: ASSQGRQGNQSQH
J: TRBJ2-3; V: TRBV6-2/TRBV6-3; CDR3: ASSYSAMEY
J: TRBJ2-4; V: TRBV28; CDR3: ASSSLGVAKNIQY
J: TRBJ1-6; V: TRBV6-6; CDR3: ASSYKGSSYNSPLH
J: TRBJ2-2; V: TRBV2; CDR3: ASSGGGGNTGELF
J: TRBJ1-1; V: TRBV3-1; CDR3: ASSQGTAFEAF
J: TRBJ2-1; V: TRBV7-2; CDR3: ASSLGGRGQPYNEQF
J: TRBJ1-2; V: TRBV11-2; CDR3: ASRLTHNYGYT
J: TRBJ1-5; V: TRBV12-3/TRBV12-4; CDR3: ASSFNPQPQH
J: TRBJ2-5; V: TRBV20-1; CDR3: SVDWGQETQY
J: TRBJ2-5; V: TRBV29-1; CDR3: SVDRRDRVDGETQY
J: TRBJ1-2; V: TRBV29-1; CDR3: SVAALYIGYT
J: TRBJ1-2; V: TRBV6-5; CDR3: ASSPQNDYGYT
J: TRBJ2-3; V: TRBV6-6; CDR3: ASGTGRGRGPDTQY
J: TRBJ2-5; V: TRBV3-1; CDR3: ASSPRAGGDEQY